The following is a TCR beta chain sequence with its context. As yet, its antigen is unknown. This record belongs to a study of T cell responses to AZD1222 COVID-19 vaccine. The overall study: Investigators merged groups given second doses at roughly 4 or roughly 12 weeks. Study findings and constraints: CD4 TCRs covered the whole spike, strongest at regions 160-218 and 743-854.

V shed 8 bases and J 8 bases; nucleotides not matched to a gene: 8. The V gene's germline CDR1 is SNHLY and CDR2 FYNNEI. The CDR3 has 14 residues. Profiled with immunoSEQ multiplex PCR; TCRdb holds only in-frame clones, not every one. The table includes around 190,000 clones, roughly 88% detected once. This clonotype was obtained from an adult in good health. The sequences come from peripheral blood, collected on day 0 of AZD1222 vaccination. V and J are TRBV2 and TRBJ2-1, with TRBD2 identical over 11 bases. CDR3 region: CASESLAGGYEQFF. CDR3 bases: TGTGCCAGCGAATCCCTAGCGGGAGGCTATGAGCAGTTCTTC.